The rows below give T cell receptor beta chains drawn from one sample of a study of cytomegalovirus exposure and HLA in healthy donors. Here immunoSEQ multiplex PCR was the method, and the copy in TCRdb shows in-frame clones only, minus some. The table has some 160,000 clones, roughly 76% seen once; the top ten hold about 2%. Sequences were obtained from PBMCs. The receptor set was obtained from a male donor in good health and CMV-seronegative. The conserved cysteine and the conserved F or W are not part of the CDR3 here. A D gene is named only where the DNA matches it firmly. Only some rows state a clone size, as once, few, many or a class for expanded clones.

TRBV7-8	-	-	ASSLRVRTDYSNQPQH
TRBV5-1	-	TRBD1	ASSPGTEETQY
TRBV4-1	-	-	ASSQAGETALYYGYT
TRBV7-2	-	TRBD1	ASSLEPPGGISGNTIY
TRBV6-5	-	-	ASGVVSDTEAF
TRBV7-9	-	TRBD1	ASSPGQGNYGYT
TRBV5-1	-	TRBD1	ASSLVGQANEQF
TRBV4-3	-	-	ASSQEPRVHGYT
TRBV6-1	-	TRBD1	ATAGQGSEETQY
TRBV14	-	TRBD1	ASSQVKESQGVDSPLH
TRBV2	-	TRBD1	ASRRDRENEKLF
TRBV25-1	once	-	ASRGRGWY
TRBV2	-	TRBD1	ASSQTGSSGANVLT
TRBV4-1	-	-	ASSPGVGPGPYYGYT
TRBV25-1	-	-	ASSDGGGNQPQH
TRBV4-3	-	TRBD1	ASAAGQGTGEKLF
TRBV7-8	-	-	ASSPRVQGGGYEQF
TRBV19	-	-	ASRVMNQPQH
TRBV19	-	-	ASSGVAGNYGYT
TRBV18	-	-	ASSRVERPEGYGYT
TRBV15	-	-	ATSSGGTIY
TRBV5-6	-	-	ASSLDGRGTEAF
TRBV6-1	-	-	ASGQTPTYEQY
TRBV7-2	-	TRBD1	ASRTTTGTSYEQY
TRBV10-1	-	-	ASSDGRSYEQY
TRBV10-2	-	TRBD2	ASRVGPSGPGELF
TRBV10-2	-	-	ASIESSYNSPLH
TRBV11-2	-	TRBD1	ASSPGGVDYGYT
TRBV11-3	-	-	ASSPPQGGVDTGELF
TRBV7-6	-	TRBD2	ASSLIAGGTDTQY
TRBV5-5	-	TRBD1	ASSKDWDSSYEQY
TRBV4-2	-	-	ASSQDNRDSGTDTQY
TRBV13	-	-	ASSPGYDEQF
TRBV9	once	TRBD1	ASSADRGYTIY
TRBV7-2	-	TRBD2	ASSLGGGLQETQY
TRBV6-1	-	TRBD1	ASSEQGQYSNQPQH
TRBV10-3	-	-	AISEYGLENTEAF
TRBV27	-	TRBD1	ASSISRTGGYGYT
TRBV9	-	TRBD1	ASSVDRGSPLH
TRBV5-4	-	TRBD1	ASSLAGQGALDEQF
TRBV6-1	-	TRBD1	ASRGQGGQPQH
TRBV29-1	-	-	SVLSGEKLF
TRBV5-4	-	TRBD2	ASSPRLAGPSNEQF
TRBV9	-	-	ASSGRTALLATNEKLF
TRBV5-1	-	TRBD1	ASSVGQGGTEAF
TRBV2	once	-	ASSDWGGKDIQY
TRBV6-1	-	-	ASTTAMYQETQY
TRBV9	-	-	ASSVSPLGTDTQY